The 9 T cell receptor beta chains given below trace back to one sample, sequenced in a study of cytotoxic CD8 clonotypes in ibrutinib-treated CLL. TCRdb's copy holds only in-frame clones and misses some; the assay was immunoSEQ multiplex PCR. The table has about 24,000 clones, 78% seen once. The sequencing here drew on PBMCs, taken before ibrutinib treatment. These receptors were obtained from a human donor with chronic lymphocytic leukemia.

The V gene is TRBV5-4, the J gene TRBJ2-2, with D possibly TRBD1 on 5 matching bases. The CDR3 totals 16 residues. V dropped 4 bases and J dropped 2 bases, with 15 bases sitting between them. The germline V gene encodes CDR1 SGHNT and CDR2 YYREEE (reference sequence). This CDR3 is CASSPMGQPNTGELFF. The CDR3 DNA reads as TGTGCCAGCAGCCCGATGGGGCAGCCCAACACCGGGGAGCTGTTTTTT.

The gene calls are TRBV19 and TRBJ2-3; D remains ambiguous. Trimming shortened V by 5 bases and J by 6 bases, and 6 bases separated the two germline ends. The CDR3 is made up of 11 amino acids. Germline CDR1 reads LNHDA; CDR2 reads SQIVND (reference sequence). The CDR3 is CASSFSDTQYF. In DNA form, the CDR3 reads TGTGCCAGTAGTTTTTCCGATACGCAGTATTTT.

The genes are TRBV30 and TRBJ1-2; a possible D gene is TRBD1 (5 bases). The CDR3 is 14 amino acids. Germline V CDR1 and CDR2: GTSNPN, SVGIG (reference sequence). V was shortened by 2 bases and J by 2 bases, with 12 bases between the two germline ends. The DNA for the CDR3 is TGTGCCTGGAGTCACTCGACAGCAAACTATGGCTACACCTTC. This codes for CAWSHSTANYGYTF. The full variable domain, in which reference TRBV30 and TRBJ1-2 provide the parts outside the CDR3, is SQTIHQWPATLVQPVGSPLSLECTVEGTSNPNLYWYRQAAGRGLQLLFYSVGIGQISSEVPQNLSASRPQDRQFILSSKKLLLSDSGFYLCAWSHSTANYGYTFGSGTRLTVV.

This chain links TRBV27 with TRBJ2-1; TRBD2 aligns across 14 bases. The CDR3 is 15 amino acids. The junction had 5 bases not matched to a gene; V was cut back by 6 bases and J by 7 bases. In germline, CDR1 is MNHEY, CDR2 SMNVEV (reference sequence). The CDR3 coding sequence is TGTGCCAGCAGATCCGGGACTAGCGGGAGTAATGAGCAGTTCTTC. This translates into CASRSGTSGSNEQFF.

The chain is built from TRBV4-1 and TRBJ2-2, with 10 nucleotides matching TRBD2. V lost 0 bases to trimming and J lost 4 bases; unmatched junction nucleotides: 2. The CDR3 has 16 amino acids. Per germline, CDR1 MGHRA and CDR2 YSYEKL. This CDR3 is CASSQDLAGVTGELFF. CDR3 sequence (DNA): TGCGCCAGCAGCCAAGACCTAGCGGGGGTCACCGGGGAGCTGTTTTTT.

This chain uses TRBV7-6 with TRBJ2-6; TRBD1 aligns across 12 bases. Germline loops: CDR1 SGHVS, CDR2 FNYEAQ. The CDR3 runs to 18 residues. Unmatched junction bases numbered 5, after V lost 5 bases and J lost 0 bases. CDR3 protein: CASSAGTGGLSGANVLTF. The CDR3 DNA sequence: TGTGCCAGCAGCGCCGGGACAGGGGGCCTCTCTGGGGCCAACGTCCTGACTTTC.

The chain recombines TRBV5-5 with TRBJ2-3; perhaps TRBD2 as D (6 bases). V shed 0 bases and J shed 2 bases, with 10 bases lying between them. Germline loops: CDR1 SGHKS, CDR2 YYEKEE (reference sequence). The CDR3 is 15 residues long. The CDR3 nucleotides are TGTGCCAGCAGCTTGGGACTAGAACTCACAGATACGCAGTATTTT. Translated, it gives CASSLGLELTDTQYF.

The chain has TRBV27 and TRBJ2-7; D is uncertain. The CDR3 has 15 amino acids. Trimming stripped 2 bases from V and 2 bases from J, with 13 bases between. Germline V gene sequence: CDR1 MNHEY, CDR2 SMNVEV (reference sequence). This CDR3 is CASSLTTHQAYEQYF. CDR3 sequence (DNA): TGTGCCAGCAGTTTAACCACACACCAGGCCTACGAGCAGTACTTC.

This clone was observed a few times. The chain combines TRBV2 with TRBJ1-5; 10 bases map to TRBD1. Per the germline V gene, CDR1 is SNHLY and CDR2 is FYNNEI. The CDR3 contains 15 residues. With V trimmed by 5 bases and J by 4 bases, 5 bases remained unmatched. The CDR3 nucleotides read TGTGCCAGCAGTTCCGGGACAGGGGAGAATCAGCCCCAGCATTTT. Protein sequence: CASSSGTGENQPQHF.